This is a list of T cell receptor beta chains from one sample in a study of cytomegalovirus exposure and HLA in healthy donors. Assay used: immunoSEQ multiplex PCR; TCRdb lists only in-frame clones, some missing. This sample carries 100,000 or so clones, approximately 80% of them seen once, and the ten largest clones take approximately 5%. Sequencing was done on a sample of PBMCs. These receptor sequences come from a man aged 30 to 45 in good health and CMV-seropositive. Both conserved end residues are part of each CDR3. D genes are given only for firm matches. Rows give clone size only sometimes, using once, few, many, or a class for an expanded clone.

V: TRBV27
D: TRBD1
length: 15
J: TRBJ2-7
size: few
CDR3: CATHRGRTGNDEQYF
DNA: TGTGCCACCCACAGAGGAAGGACAGGGAATGACGAGCAGTACTTC

V: TRBV15
D: .
length: 17
J: TRBJ1-3
size: .
CDR3: CATSGGGRGSSGNTIYF
DNA: TGTGCCACCAGCGGGGGGGGACGGGGCAGCTCTGGAAACACCATATATTTT

V: TRBV5-4
D: .
length: 12
J: TRBJ1-1
size: once
CDR3: CASSSRETEAFF
DNA: TGTGCCAGCAGTTCCCGGGAGACTGAAGCTTTCTTT

V: TRBV4-1
D: .
length: 15
J: TRBJ1-1
size: .
CDR3: CASSPQAGVNTEAFF
DNA: TGCGCCAGCAGCCCCCAAGCCGGTGTGAACACTGAAGCTTTCTTT

V: TRBV30
D: .
length: 10
J: TRBJ1-1
size: .
CDR3: CACRRAEAFF
DNA: TGTGCCTGCCGACGGGCTGAAGCTTTCTTT

V: TRBV27
D: TRBD1
length: 15
J: TRBJ1-1
size: .
CDR3: CASSTRTGGGTEAFF
DNA: TGTGCCAGCAGTACCCGGACAGGAGGGGGAACTGAAGCTTTCTTT

V: TRBV6-5
D: TRBD1
length: 13
J: TRBJ1-2
size: once
CDR3: CASSYQDRVIYTF
DNA: TGTGCCAGCAGTTACCAGGACAGGGTAATCTACACCTTC

V: TRBV7-2
D: .
length: 16
J: TRBJ1-5
size: .
CDR3: CASSLTRGVSNQPQHF
DNA: TGTGCCAGCAGCTTAACTCGGGGGGTCAGCAATCAGCCCCAGCATTTT

V: TRBV4-2
D: TRBD2
length: 16
J: TRBJ2-3
size: .
CDR3: CASSQVGGGAADTQYF
DNA: TGTGCCAGCAGCCAAGTGGGCGGGGGGGCCGCAGATACGCAGTATTTT

V: TRBV27
D: TRBD1
length: 13
J: TRBJ1-2
size: .
CDR3: CASSLGQGDGYTF
DNA: TGTGCCAGCAGTTTAGGACAGGGGGATGGCTACACCTTC

V: TRBV6-5
D: .
length: 15
J: TRBJ1-2
size: .
CDR3: CASSRTGGGNYGYTF
DNA: TGTGCCAGCAGTCGCACAGGCGGAGGGAACTATGGCTACACCTTC

V: TRBV27
D: .
length: 15
J: TRBJ1-1
size: .
CDR3: CASSLRRDMNTEAFF
DNA: TGTGCCAGCAGTTTACGCAGGGACATGAACACTGAAGCTTTCTTT

V: TRBV5-1
D: .
length: 15
J: TRBJ1-1
size: .
CDR3: CASTLGGGVGTEAFF
DNA: TGCGCCAGCACCCTCGGGGGAGGGGTCGGGACTGAAGCTTTCTTT

V: TRBV11-2
D: .
length: 11
J: TRBJ2-7
size: .
CDR3: CASSMGGEQYF
DNA: TGTGCCAGCAGCATGGGGGGCGAGCAGTACTTC

V: TRBV7-7
D: .
length: 13
J: TRBJ2-2
size: .
CDR3: CASSFGKGGELFF
DNA: TGTGCTAGCAGCTTCGGGAAGGGCGGGGAGCTGTTTTTT

V: TRBV28
D: TRBD1
length: 12
J: TRBJ1-1
size: .
CDR3: CASSPGQGEAFF
DNA: TGTGCCAGCAGTCCTGGACAGGGTGAAGCTTTCTTT

V: TRBV6-1
D: TRBD1
length: 16
J: TRBJ1-1
size: few
CDR3: CASSEPSDRVWTEAFF
DNA: TGTGCCAGCAGTGAACCCTCGGACAGGGTATGGACTGAAGCTTTCTTT

V: TRBV6-1
D: TRBD1
length: 13
J: TRBJ1-1
size: .
CDR3: CASSGQGRTEAFF
DNA: TGTGCCAGCAGTGGACAGGGCCGGACTGAAGCTTTCTTT

V: TRBV9
D: .
length: 13
J: TRBJ1-5
size: .
CDR3: CASSVASGQPQHF
DNA: TGTGCCAGCAGCGTAGCTTCAGGTCAGCCCCAGCATTTT

V: TRBV18
D: .
length: 15
J: TRBJ2-1
size: .
CDR3: CASSRSGVSYNEQFF
DNA: TGTGCCAGCTCACGGTCGGGAGTCTCTTACAATGAGCAGTTCTTC

V: TRBV5-5
D: .
length: 13
J: TRBJ2-2
size: .
CDR3: CASSLLGEGRLFF
DNA: TGTGCCAGCAGCTTGTTAGGGGAAGGGCGACTGTTTTTT

V: TRBV18
D: .
length: 14
J: TRBJ2-1
size: once
CDR3: CASSLDMSDNEQFF
DNA: TGTGCCAGCTCTCTCGACATGTCGGACAATGAGCAGTTCTTC

V: TRBV5-4
D: TRBD2
length: 14
J: TRBJ2-7
size: .
CDR3: CASSNWEGYHEQYF
DNA: TGTGCCAGCAGCAACTGGGAGGGCTACCACGAGCAGTACTTC

V: TRBV29-1
D: .
length: 13
J: TRBJ1-4
size: .
CDR3: CSVAAGANEKLFF
DNA: TGCAGCGTTGCAGCGGGGGCTAATGAAAAACTGTTTTTT

V: TRBV27
D: .
length: 13
J: TRBJ2-5
size: .
CDR3: CASSSGRWETQYF
DNA: TGTGCCAGCAGTTCCGGGAGATGGGAGACCCAGTACTTC

V: TRBV11-2
D: .
length: 15
J: TRBJ2-1
size: .
CDR3: CASKGGSRDSGEQFF
DNA: TGTGCCAGTAAGGGGGGGAGCCGCGATTCGGGTGAGCAGTTCTTC

V: TRBV5-3
D: .
length: 14
J: TRBJ1-1
size: .
CDR3: CARSSLVENTEAFF
DNA: TGTGCCAGAAGTTCCCTGGTAGAGAACACTGAAGCTTTCTTT